The TCR beta chain under discussion was sequenced for a study of T cells in women clearing cervical HPV infection. Each participant carried one incident cervical HPV16 infection only. Clones were sequenced by immunoSEQ multiplex PCR, and TCRdb holds only the in-frame ones, with some missing. This table holds about 37,000 clones. V was trimmed by 2 bases and J by 8 bases, leaving 5 bases between them. Germline CDR1 reads SGHDT; CDR2 reads YYEEEE. The CDR3 length is 12 residues. In regard to this clone: The CDR3 extends 3 residues past the end of the read, so its final part is completed from the germline J gene.

V and J are TRBV5-6 and TRBJ1-6; no definite D call. The sequenced material came from blood buffy coat. The source is a woman aged 18 to 75 with a cervical HPV16 infection that either progressed to CIN3+ or cleared (not recorded which). CDR3 in amino acids: CASSFRDSPLHF. The CDR3 DNA, read in part, is TGTGCCAGCAGCTTTAGGGATTCACCC.